This T cell receptor beta chain was recorded in a study of blood T cell repertoires in COVID-19. Background on the study: In each case, the material was cDNA or gDNA derived from T cells, B-cell-depleted T cells, or PBMCs.

Sequencing was performed with immunoSEQ multiplex PCR; in TCRdb, only in-frame clones are kept and a portion is missing. This repertoire shows roughly 280,000 clones, around nine tenths found once; its top ten account for just under 9%. To note about this clone: One end of the junction varies from germline; a read error may be responsible.

The germline CDR1 and CDR2 sequences are GTSNPN and SVGIG (reference sequence). The CDR3 sequence is 12 residues long. The clonotype originates from a man aged 35-49 years with active or convalescent COVID-19. The specimen was peripheral blood. The chain is built from TRBV30 and TRBJ1-1, with D maybe TRBD1 (5 bases). CDR3 sequence (DNA): TGTGCCTGGAGCAACACGGGGGGAATACTAATTTTT. This encodes CAWSNTGGILIF.